The 20 T cell receptor beta chains given below trace back to one sample, sequenced in a study of beta chain features in type 1 diabetes. Reverse transcription of all isolated RNA meant that expressed TCRB transcripts were sequenced. TCRdb's copy holds only in-frame clones and misses some; the assay was immunoSEQ multiplex PCR. The sample has about 150,000 clones, 7% to 10% seen once. What was sequenced was central memory CD4+ T cells from blood. The receptors shown here come from a woman under 30 in good health.

Ten or more counts support this clone. The chain couples TRBV29-1 to TRBJ1-1; D is possibly TRBD1 (6 bases). Deletions cut 7 bases from V and 3 bases from J, with 18 bases between. CDR3 length: 14 residues. Per the germline V gene, CDR1 is SQVTM and CDR2 is ANQGSEA. CDR3 DNA sequence: TGCAGCGCAGGACCCAGGGGTGGTGACACTGAAGCTTTCTTT. As protein: CSAGPRGGDTEAFF.

The chain recombines TRBV4-1 with TRBJ2-1; D remains unclear. Trimming stripped 4 bases from V and 5 bases from J, with 12 bases between. The CDR3 has 14 residues. Germline CDR1 MGHRA, CDR2 YSYEKL. CDR3 in amino acids: CASSPGEWNNEQFF. The CDR3 DNA reads as TGCGCCAGCAGCCCTGGAGAGTGGAACAATGAGCAGTTCTTC.

The chain is built from TRBV2 and TRBJ2-1; 7 nucleotides match TRBD2. From germline, CDR1 is SNHLY and CDR2 FYNNEI. This CDR3 spans 14 amino acids. V gave up 10 bases and J gave up 4 bases; unmatched junction bases: 10. CDR3 in DNA: TGTGCCACCCAGCGGCTAGCGGAGTACAATGAGCAGTTCTTC. Translating it yields CATQRLAEYNEQFF.

This clone turned up a few times. The V gene is TRBV19, the J gene TRBJ1-2; TRBD1 matches 11 bases. Germline CDR1 is LNHDA and CDR2 is SQIVND (reference sequence). This CDR3 contains 15 residues. With 5 bases clipped from V and 7 bases from J, the junction kept 9 bases outside the gene matches. The chain's CDR3 is CASSGPPGTGGGYTF. DNA of the CDR3: TGTGCCAGTAGTGGCCCCCCCGGGACAGGGGGTGGCTACACCTTC.

This clone was seen a handful of times. The gene calls are TRBV7-2 and TRBJ2-1, with 8 bases lining up with TRBD2. The germline CDR1 and CDR2 sequences are SGHTA and FQGNSA. Trimming cost V 7 bases and J 4 bases; bases outside gene matches: 9. The CDR3 covers 15 residues. CDR3 nucleotides: TGTGCCAGCATCAGAGCGGGGGCTGAATACAATGAGCAGTTCTTC. This codes for CASIRAGAEYNEQFF.

The chain combines TRBV6-5 with TRBJ2-5; 11 bases line up with TRBD2. This CDR3 contains 16 residues. The junction had 5 bases not matched to a gene; V was cut back by 4 bases and J by 1 base. Germline loops: CDR1 MNHEY, CDR2 SVGAGI. CDR3 region: CASSFGTSGLQETQYF. CDR3 in DNA: TGTGCCAGCAGTTTCGGGACTAGCGGTCTCCAAGAGACCCAGTACTTC.

Only a few counts were recorded for this clone. The chain is built from TRBV5-8 and TRBJ1-2, with unresolved D. The CDR3 spans 13 residues. The germline V gene has CDR1 SGHTS and CDR2 YDEGEE. V was cut by 7 bases and J by 0 bases, with 10 bases left in between. The CDR3 nucleotides are TGTGCCAGCTTTGAGTACCCTAACTATGGCTACACCTTC. This sequence encodes CASFEYPNYGYTF.

This clone occurred a few times. The V call is TRBV6-1, the J call TRBJ1-1, with D perhaps matching TRBD1 (6 bases). This CDR3 is built from 11 residues. Trimming shortened V by 3 bases and J by 8 bases, and 7 bases separated the two germline ends. CDR1 and CDR2 from the germline V gene are MNHNS and SASEGT. In DNA, the CDR3 is TGTGCCAGCAGTGATGACAGGGAAGCTTTCTTT. It specifies CASSDDREAFF.

This clone turned up a few times. The chain uses TRBV2 and TRBJ2-5, with 11 nucleotides matching TRBD2. Germline lookup yields CDR1 SNHLY and CDR2 FYNNEI. The V gene end was trimmed by 4 bases and the J gene end by 3 bases; junction bases not matched to a gene: 4. The CDR3 has 15 residues. CDR3: CASSGVSGREETQYF. CDR3 nucleotides: TGTGCCAGCAGTGGGGTTAGCGGGAGGGAAGAGACCCAGTACTTC.

This rearrangement joins TRBV19 to TRBJ1-5, with TRBD1 matching 7 bases. The CDR3 sequence is 14 residues long. CDR1 LNHDA and CDR2 SQIVND come from the germline V gene (reference sequence). V lost 7 bases to trimming and J lost 5 bases; unmatched junction nucleotides: 8. CDR3 sequence (DNA): TGTGCCAGTACCAAGAGACAGGGTGATCAGCCCCAGCATTTT. Its translation is CASTKRQGDQPQHF.

The chain's CDR3 is CAWTRTSGSNEQFF. The CDR3, as DNA: TGTGCCTGGACGCGGACTAGCGGGAGTAATGAGCAGTTCTTC. The V and J genes are TRBV30 and TRBJ2-1, with 13 bases lining up with TRBD2. Per the germline V gene, CDR1 is GTSNPN and CDR2 is SVGIG (reference sequence). Trimming took 4 bases from V and 7 from J; bases not matched to a gene: 4. This CDR3 is built from 14 residues. The whole variable domain, remainder taken from reference TRBV30 and TRBJ2-1, is SQTIHQWPATLVQPVGSPLSLECTVEGTSNPNLYWYRQAAGRGLQLLFYSVGIGQISSEVPQNLSASRPQDRQFILSSKKLLLSDSGFYLCAWTRTSGSNEQFFGPGTRLTVL.

This clone came up a few times. The chain links TRBV7-8 to TRBJ1-2; 8 bases are a match to TRBD1. Germline V gene sequence: CDR1 SGHVS, CDR2 FQNEAQ. The V gene end was trimmed by 5 bases and the J gene end by 5 bases; junction bases not matched to a gene: 10. The CDR3 consists of 15 residues. CDR3 in DNA: TGTGCCAGCAGCCAAGGACAGGGCTTTTCTTATGGCTACACCTTC. Translating it yields CASSQGQGFSYGYTF.

The V gene is TRBV9, the J gene TRBJ2-3; D gene ambiguous. Trimming removed 0 bases at V and 5 bases at J, with 4 bases between. Per germline, CDR1 SGDLS and CDR2 YYNGEE. The CDR3 length is 12 residues. The CDR3 DNA reads TGTGCCAGCAGCGTAGGGCAAGATACGCAGTATTTT. This encodes CASSVGQDTQYF. Using reference TRBV9 and TRBJ2-3 for the parts outside the CDR3, the full variable domain is DSGVTQTPKHLITATGQRVTLRCSPRSGDLSVYWYQQSLDQGLQFLIQYYNGEERAKGNILERFSAQQFPDLHSELNLSSLELGDSALYFCASSVGQDTQYFGPGTRLTVL.

This clone was seen more than once but under ten times. CDR3 DNA: TGTGCCAGCAGTTACTCTACCGCTACCGCAAAGAGAAAACTGTTTTTT. Translating it yields CASSYSTATAKRKLFF. The chain recombines TRBV6-5 with TRBJ1-4; the D is unclear. CDR1 MNHEY and CDR2 SVGAGI come from the germline V gene. CDR3 length equals 16 residues. The V end lost 0 bases, the J end lost 10 bases, and 18 bases lay between the germline ends.

This clone was detected only a few times. The chain is built from TRBV6-6 and TRBJ1-2, with a tentative D call TRBD1 (5 bases). The length of the CDR3 is 15 residues. The germline V gene encodes CDR1 MNHNY and CDR2 SVGAGI (reference sequence). The V and J ends lost 4 bases and 4 bases respectively, with 16 bases between them. The CDR3 DNA follows: TGTGCCAGCAGTTCCGGCAGGGTGCTTATCTATGGCTACACCTTC. It specifies CASSSGRVLIYGYTF.

The rearrangement links TRBV7-8 to TRBJ2-1; no clear D. V lost 1 base, J lost 6 bases, and 10 bases lay in between. The CDR3 is made up of 14 amino acids. Germline V gives CDR1 SGHVS, CDR2 FQNEAQ. The CDR3 bases are TGTGCCAGCAGCTTAGTTGGGCAGTTCAATGAGCAGTTCTTC. As protein: CASSLVGQFNEQFF.

This clone was observed a few times. The V and J genes are TRBV20-1 and TRBJ2-1; D ambiguous. Trimming took 6 bases from V and 8 from J, leaving 11 bases between them. In germline, CDR1 is DFQATT, CDR2 SNEGSKA (reference sequence). There are 11 residues in the CDR3. CDR3 loop: CSARANDEQFF. In nucleotides, the CDR3 is TGCAGTGCGCGAGCTAACGATGAGCAGTTCTTC.

This clone was picked up a small number of times. CDR3 in DNA: TGTGCCAGCAGCCACACAGGGGGCGCCGGGACCCAGTACTTC. Translating it yields CASSHTGGAGTQYF. The chain combines TRBV14 with TRBJ2-5, with 9 bases lining up with TRBD1. The germline CDR1 and CDR2 sequences are SGHDN and FVKESK. This CDR3 is 14 amino acids long. V trimming: 3 bases; J trimming: 7 bases; junction bases outside the gene matches: 6.

This clone turned up a few times. The V gene is TRBV30, the J gene TRBJ2-1; 7 bases are a match to TRBD2. Germline loops: CDR1 GTSNPN, CDR2 SVGIG (reference sequence). The V and J ends lost 4 bases and 8 bases, in that order; junction bases with no gene match: 5. There are 12 residues in the CDR3. The CDR3 spells CAWTGGSDEQFF. The CDR3 DNA reads as TGTGCCTGGACCGGGGGGTCGGATGAGCAGTTCTTC.

The V gene is TRBV5-1, the J gene TRBJ1-1; TRBD1 agrees at 8 bases. This CDR3 is 15 amino acids long. Trimming took 4 bases from V and 5 from J; bases not matched to a gene: 10. Germline V gene sequence: CDR1 SGHRS, CDR2 YFSETQ. This CDR3 is CASSVGTGGPTEAFF. The CDR3 coding sequence is TGCGCCAGCAGCGTTGGGACAGGAGGTCCGACTGAAGCTTTCTTT.